This T cell receptor (beta chain) was captured in a study of control samples from healthy donors and cancer patients. The repertoire was sequenced with immunoSEQ multiplex PCR; TCRdb's copy has only in-frame clones and lacks some. This sample carries some 140,000 clones, 89% of them seen once, and the ten largest clones take about 7.6%. Germline V CDR1 and CDR2: SGHRS, YFSETQ. The CDR3 length is 13 residues. The ends were cut back, 1 base at V and 5 bases at J, with 10 bases in the middle. V usage is TRBV5-1 and J usage is TRBJ2-7; D possibly corresponds to TRBD2 (6 bases). The sequenced material came from PBMCs. This sequence originates from a man between 50 and 59 years old with head and neck cancer. The CDR3 DNA is TGCGCCAGCAGCTTGTACGGGAGCAACGAGCAGTACTTC. Translating it yields CASSLYGSNEQYF. Based on the CDR3 plus reference TRBV5-1 and TRBJ2-7, the full variable domain is KAGVTQTPRYLIKTRGQQVTLSCSPISGHRSVSWYQQTPGQGLQFLFEYFSETQRNKGNFPGRFSGRQFSNSRSEMNVSTLELGDSALYLCASSLYGSNEQYFGPGTRLTVT.